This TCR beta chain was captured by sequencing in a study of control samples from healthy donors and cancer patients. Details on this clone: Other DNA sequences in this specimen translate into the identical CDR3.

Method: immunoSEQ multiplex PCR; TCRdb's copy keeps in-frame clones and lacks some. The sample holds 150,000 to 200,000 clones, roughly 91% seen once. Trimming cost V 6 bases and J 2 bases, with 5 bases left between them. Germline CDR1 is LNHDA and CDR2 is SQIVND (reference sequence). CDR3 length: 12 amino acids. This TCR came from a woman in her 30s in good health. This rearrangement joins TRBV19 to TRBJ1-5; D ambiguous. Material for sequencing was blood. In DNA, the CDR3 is TGTGCCAGTAGCTGGCGCAATCAGCCCCAGCATTTT. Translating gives CASSWRNQPQHF.